These 17 T cell receptor beta chains originate from one sample sequenced in a study of blood T cell repertoires in COVID-19. The protocol was immunoSEQ multiplex PCR, while the TCRdb copy is restricted to in-frame clones and leaves out a portion. In the table there are more than 130,000 clones, roughly 89% of which are singletons. Sequencing was done on a sample of peripheral blood. These receptors all stem from a woman aged 40 to 50 with acute or convalescent COVID-19.

The chain carries TRBV6-2 or TRBV6-3 and TRBJ1-4, with TRBD1 matching over 7 bases. CDR1 and CDR2 (germline): MNHEY, SVGEGT. The CDR3 is made up of 16 amino acids. V gave up 6 bases and J gave up 4 bases; unmatched junction bases: 11. In DNA, the CDR3 is TGTGCCAGCAGCGAAGACTACGACAGGGTTAATGAAAAACTGTTTTTT. Amino acids: CASSEDYDRVNEKLFF.

The rearrangement joins TRBV13 to TRBJ2-7; 7 positions agree with TRBD1. The junction had 8 bases not matched to a gene; V was cut back by 3 bases and J by 6 bases. Germline values: CDR1 PRHDT, CDR2 FYEKMQ (reference sequence). CDR3 length equals 14 residues. The CDR3 DNA sequence: TGTGCCAGCAGCTTGAGACAGGGTAGTTTCGAGCAGTACTTC. Translating gives CASSLRQGSFEQYF.

The chain is built from TRBV15 and TRBJ1-2, with 8 bases identical to TRBD1. The CDR3 sequence is 14 residues long. Germline V CDR1 and CDR2: LNHNV, YYDKDF (reference sequence). V trimming: 5 bases; J trimming: 6 bases; junction bases outside the gene matches: 8. This chain's CDR3 is CATSPRVTGDGYTF. For the CDR3, the DNA is TGTGCCACCAGCCCGCGAGTGACAGGGGATGGCTACACCTTC.

V gene TRBV11-2 combines with J gene TRBJ2-3; D unresolved. CDR1 and CDR2 (germline): SGHAT, FQNNGV. The CDR3 spans 13 residues. Between the trimmed V and J ends, which lost 6 bases and 6 bases, there was a span of 13 bases. CDR3 protein: CASSPRAADTQYF. CDR3 nucleotides: TGTGCCAGCAGTCCTCGCGCAGCGGATACGCAGTATTTT.

This clone was recorded once. The chain couples TRBV27 to TRBJ1-2, with 8 bases fitting TRBD1. V lost 4 bases and J lost 5; bases outside the gene matches: 15. The length of the CDR3 is 17 residues. Germline V gene sequence: CDR1 MNHEY, CDR2 SMNVEV (reference sequence). This CDR3 reads CASSYGGTGRFPYGYTF. The CDR3 coding sequence is TGTGCCAGCAGTTATGGGGGGACAGGACGGTTCCCGTATGGCTACACCTTC.

The V gene is TRBV18, the J gene TRBJ1-4, with no clear D. Between the trimmed V and J ends, which lost 6 bases and 12 bases, there was a span of 14 bases. Germline-derived CDR1 and CDR2 are KGHSH and LQKENI. There are 12 residues in the CDR3. The CDR3 protein is CASSLSAGELFF. CDR3 coding DNA: TGTGCCAGCTCCTTAAGCGCCGGGGAACTGTTTTTT.

The V gene is TRBV28, the J gene TRBJ1-1; 7 bases are a match to TRBD1. J gave up 1 base and V 10 bases, and 6 bases lay outside the gene matches. Germline V CDR1 and CDR2: MDHEN, SYDVKM. This CDR3 has 13 amino acids. DNA for the CDR3: TGTGCCACCCTGGACAGGACGAACACTGAAGCTTTCTTT. Its translation: CATLDRTNTEAFF. Variable domain in full (rest from reference TRBV28 and TRBJ1-1): DVKVTQSSRYLVKRTGEKVFLECVQDMDHENMFWYRQDPGLGLRLIYFSYDVKMKEKGDIPEGYSVSREKKERFSLILESASTNQTSMYLCATLDRTNTEAFFGQGTRLTVV.

The rearrangement links TRBV5-4 to TRBJ2-2; the match to TRBD2 covers 13 bases. The trim removed 4 bases at V and 7 bases at J, leaving 10 bases unmatched. Germline assignment: CDR1 SGHNT and CDR2 YYREEE (reference sequence). The CDR3 sequence is 17 residues long. The CDR3: CASSMTSGGPRGGELFF. The CDR3 DNA reads TGTGCCAGCAGCATGACTAGCGGGGGGCCAAGGGGCGGGGAGCTGTTTTTT.

This clone was picked up one time. V and J are TRBV5-1 and TRBJ2-3; 8 bases are shared with TRBD2. The trim removed 4 bases at V and 4 bases at J, leaving 11 bases unmatched. Germline V gene data show CDR1 as SGHRS and CDR2 as YFSETQ. CDR3 length: 16 residues. The CDR3 sequence is CASSGETGTRPDTQYF. CDR3 sequence (DNA): TGCGCCAGCAGCGGAGAAACCGGGACTAGGCCAGATACGCAGTATTTT.

The gene calls are TRBV29-1 and TRBJ1-6; TRBD1 aligns across 7 bases. CDR3 size: 13 residues. Germline V gene sequence: CDR1 SQVTM, CDR2 ANQGSEA. J gave up 9 bases and V 7 bases, and 9 bases lay outside the gene matches. Here the CDR3 reads CSAGQEMGSPLHF. The DNA of the CDR3 is TGCAGCGCCGGACAGGAGATGGGTTCACCCCTCCACTTT.

The genes are TRBV7-9 and TRBJ2-7, with a weak D call TRBD2 (6 bases). Per germline, CDR1 SEHNR and CDR2 FQNEAQ (reference sequence). This CDR3 is 16 amino acids long. Trimming stripped 0 bases from V and 2 bases from J, with 14 bases between. CDR3 sequence: CASSLAEEGSPYEQYF. For the CDR3, the DNA is TGTGCCAGCAGCTTAGCCGAGGAGGGGAGCCCCTACGAGCAGTACTTC.

The rearrangement uses TRBV7-2 and TRBJ2-2; 8 bases fit TRBD1. CDR3 size: 15 residues. The J segment lost 6 bases and the V segment lost 4 bases, leaving 7 bases of the junction unmatched. Looked up from germline, CDR1 is SGHTA and CDR2 is FQGNSA. The CDR3 protein is CASSSYRGYAGELFF. CDR3 in DNA: TGTGCCAGCAGCTCCTACAGGGGGTACGCCGGGGAGCTGTTTTTT.

This clone appeared a few times. The V and J genes are TRBV7-3 and TRBJ2-7, with 7 bases identical to TRBD2. This CDR3 region has 15 residues. Germline V CDR1 and CDR2: SGHTA, FQGTGA. The trim removed 0 bases at V and 3 bases at J, leaving 5 bases unmatched. The CDR3 spells CASSLTPTSFYEQYF. CDR3 DNA: TGTGCCAGCAGCTTAACCCCGACTAGCTTCTACGAGCAGTACTTC.

This clone came up a few times. The gene calls are TRBV2 and TRBJ1-3, with D possibly matching TRBD1 (5 bases). Germline V gene sequence: CDR1 SNHLY, CDR2 FYNNEI. The CDR3 is 14 residues long. V shed 4 bases and J shed 0 bases, with 7 bases lying between them. The CDR3 sequence is CASSARVSGNTIYF. CDR3 DNA: TGTGCCAGCAGTGCCAGGGTCTCTGGAAACACCATATATTTT.

The chain combines TRBV4-1 with TRBJ2-5, with D possibly matching TRBD2 (5 bases). V was cut by 0 bases and J by 4 bases, with 12 bases left in between. The CDR3 has 15 amino acids. Per germline, CDR1 MGHRA and CDR2 YSYEKL. CDR3 bases: TGCGCCAGCAGCCAAGAGAGCCTAGCCGGAGAGACCCAGTACTTC. As protein: CASSQESLAGETQYF.

The chain is built from TRBV2 and TRBJ2-3, with 14 bases matching TRBD2. The CDR3 is 17 residues long. Germline CDR1 SNHLY, CDR2 FYNNEI. V lost 6 bases and J lost 0; bases outside the gene matches: 5. This CDR3 is CASSRLAGGHSTDTQYF. The DNA for the CDR3 is TGTGCCAGCAGCCGACTAGCGGGAGGGCATAGCACAGATACGCAGTATTTT.

The V and J genes are TRBV5-1 and TRBJ2-7; 14 bases align to TRBD2. The germline V gene encodes CDR1 SGHRS and CDR2 YFSETQ. After removal of 1 base from V and 4 bases from J, the junction contained 7 bases not matched to a gene. There are 17 residues in the CDR3. The CDR3 loop reads CASSLTGTSGSKYEQYF. CDR3 nucleotides: TGCGCCAGCAGCTTGACCGGGACTAGCGGGAGCAAATACGAGCAGTACTTC.